Reported below is one T cell receptor (beta chain). Its antigen is not known. Researchers built TCR beta libraries using quantitative 5'-RACE with molecular barcodes. TCRdb re-analysed the 5' RACE reads in MiXCR, keeping a single row per CDR3 protein. The sample contains around 430,000 distinct CDR3 sequences, about 15% of which appear only once. The data were obtained in a study of CD8 T cells in ankylosing spondylitis. Findings and caveats of the study: Prior work had noted some motif variants in reactive arthritis blood and synovial fluid. A motif of several highly homologous TCR beta variants was seen as apparently characteristic of ankylosing spondylitis blood. From matched ankylosing spondylitis synovial fluid, disease-linked clones were reportedly recovered at significantly enriched levels.

Material: blood, either unsorted or a sorted T cell fraction (not recorded which). This clonotype originated in a male donor with ankylosing spondylitis.

The CDR3 region is CASSREIITGELFF. DNA of the CDR3: TGTGCCAGCAGCCGGGAGATTATAACCGGGGAGCTGTTTTTT. The rearrangement links TRBV3-1 to TRBJ2-2, with a possible D match to TRBD2 (5 bases). The germline V gene encodes CDR1 LGHDT and CDR2 YNNKEL (reference sequence). Deletions cut 4 bases from V and 5 bases from J, with 11 bases between. CDR3 size: 14 residues.